This T cell receptor beta chain was sequenced for a study of shared clonotypes between healthy human individuals. Donors were healthy HIV-negative adults without recent acute infections or vaccinations. CD4+ cell separation produced CD45RA+ naive and CD45RA-negative memory subsets. TCRdb keeps only in-frame clones here, not all; method: immunoSEQ multiplex PCR. The sample holds more than 2,000,000 clones; approximately 95% are singletons and the top ten take under 0.45%. In regard to this clone: Its antigen is not known.

The CDR3 runs 16 residues. The V gene end was trimmed by 1 base and the J gene end by 4 bases; junction bases not matched to a gene: 3. Germline CDR1 reads SGHAT; CDR2 reads FQNNGV. Findings of the study overall: There were few donors, and this limited the genetic and exposure-history diversity represented.

The origin of this receptor is a man aged 18 to 35 in good health. Some clones in this sample may be carry-over from other donors' samples. The sequenced material came from naive CD4+ T cells from PBMCs. As for subset: CD45RA+ positively selected. This chain connects TRBV11-2 to TRBJ2-1, with 11 bases matching TRBD2. The CDR3 is CASSLGASGRYNEQFF. CDR3 in DNA: TGTGCCAGCAGCTTAGGTGCTAGCGGGAGGTACAATGAGCAGTTCTTC. Complete variable domain (other parts from reference TRBV11-2 and TRBJ2-1): EAGVAQSPRYKIIEKRQSVAFWCNPISGHATLYWYQQILGQGPKLLIQFQNNGVVDDSQLPKDRFSAERLKGVDSTLKIQPAKLEDSAVYLCASSLGASGRYNEQFFGPGTRLTVL.